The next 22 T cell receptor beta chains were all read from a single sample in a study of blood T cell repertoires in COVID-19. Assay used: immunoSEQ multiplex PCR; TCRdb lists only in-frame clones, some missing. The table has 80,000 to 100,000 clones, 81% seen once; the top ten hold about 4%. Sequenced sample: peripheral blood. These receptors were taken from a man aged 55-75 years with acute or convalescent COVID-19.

The CDR3 DNA reads as TGCAGCGGGGGACAGGGTGACACTGAAGCTTTCTTT. Amino acid sequence: CSGGQGDTEAFF. V is TRBV29-1 and J is TRBJ1-1; 9 nucleotides agree with TRBD1. CDR1 is SQVTM and CDR2 is ANQGSEA in the germline V gene. This CDR3 is 12 amino acids long. The ends lost 7 bases at V and 3 bases at J; junction bases unmatched: 3. Full variable domain (rest looked up from reference TRBV29-1 and TRBJ1-1): SAVISQKPSRDICQRGTSLTIQCQVDSQVTMMFWYRQQPGQSLTLIATANQGSEATYESGFVIDKFPISRPNLTFSTLTVSNMSPEDSSIYLCSGGQGDTEAFFGQGTRLTVV.

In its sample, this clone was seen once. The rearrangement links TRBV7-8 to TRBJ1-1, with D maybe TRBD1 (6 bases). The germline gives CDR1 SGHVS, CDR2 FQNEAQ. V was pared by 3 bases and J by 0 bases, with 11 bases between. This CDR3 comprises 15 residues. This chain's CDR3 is CASSFDTGMNTEAFF. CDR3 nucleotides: TGTGCCAGCAGCTTTGACACAGGGATGAACACTGAAGCTTTCTTT. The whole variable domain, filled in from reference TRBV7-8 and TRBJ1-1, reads GAGVSQSPRYKVAKRGQDVALRCDPISGHVSLFWYQQALGQGPEFLTYFQNEAQLDKSGLPSDRFFAERPEGSVSTLKIQRTQQEDSAVYLCASSFDTGMNTEAFFGQGTRLTVV.

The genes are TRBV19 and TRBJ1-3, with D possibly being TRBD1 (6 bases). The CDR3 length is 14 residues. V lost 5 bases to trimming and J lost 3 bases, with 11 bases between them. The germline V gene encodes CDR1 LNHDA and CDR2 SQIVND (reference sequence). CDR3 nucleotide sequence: TGTGCCAGTAGTTTTACAGGGTTTGGAAACACCATATATTTT. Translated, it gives CASSFTGFGNTIYF.

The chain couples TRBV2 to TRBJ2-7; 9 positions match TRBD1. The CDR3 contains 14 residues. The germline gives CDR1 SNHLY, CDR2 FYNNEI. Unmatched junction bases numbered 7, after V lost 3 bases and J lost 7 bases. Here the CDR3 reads CASSEAQGAWEQYF. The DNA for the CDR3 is TGTGCCAGCAGTGAGGCACAGGGGGCATGGGAGCAGTACTTC.

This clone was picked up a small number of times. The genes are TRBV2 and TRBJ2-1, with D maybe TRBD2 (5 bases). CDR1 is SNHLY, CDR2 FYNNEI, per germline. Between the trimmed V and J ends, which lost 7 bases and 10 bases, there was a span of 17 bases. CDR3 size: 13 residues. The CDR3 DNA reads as TGTGCCAGCACTAAAAACGGGGTTGGGGAGCAGTTCTTC. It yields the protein CASTKNGVGEQFF.

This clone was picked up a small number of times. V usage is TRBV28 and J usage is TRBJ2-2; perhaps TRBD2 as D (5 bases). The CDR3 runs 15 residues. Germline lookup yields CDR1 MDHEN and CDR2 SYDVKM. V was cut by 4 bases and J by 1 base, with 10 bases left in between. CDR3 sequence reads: CASSSPRENTGELFF. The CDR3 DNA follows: TGTGCCAGCAGTTCCCCCCGGGAGAACACCGGGGAGCTGTTTTTT.

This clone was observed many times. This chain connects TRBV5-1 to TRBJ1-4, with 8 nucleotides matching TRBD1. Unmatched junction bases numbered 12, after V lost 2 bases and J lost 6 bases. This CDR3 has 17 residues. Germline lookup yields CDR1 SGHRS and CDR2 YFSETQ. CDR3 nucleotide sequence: TGCGCCAGCAGCTTCGGACAGGGTGGAATTGAAGATGAAAAACTGTTTTTT. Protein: CASSFGQGGIEDEKLFF. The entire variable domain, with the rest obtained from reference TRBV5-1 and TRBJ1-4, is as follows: KAGVTQTPRYLIKTRGQQVTLSCSPISGHRSVSWYQQTPGQGLQFLFEYFSETQRNKGNFPGRFSGRQFSNSRSEMNVSTLELGDSALYLCASSFGQGGIEDEKLFFGSGTQLSVL.

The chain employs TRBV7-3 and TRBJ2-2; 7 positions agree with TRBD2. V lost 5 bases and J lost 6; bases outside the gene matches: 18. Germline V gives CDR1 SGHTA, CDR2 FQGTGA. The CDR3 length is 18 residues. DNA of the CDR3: TGTGCCAGCAGCACTCCGGGACTCCCGGTGGGGGGGTCCGGGGAGCTGTTTTTT. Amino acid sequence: CASSTPGLPVGGSGELFF.

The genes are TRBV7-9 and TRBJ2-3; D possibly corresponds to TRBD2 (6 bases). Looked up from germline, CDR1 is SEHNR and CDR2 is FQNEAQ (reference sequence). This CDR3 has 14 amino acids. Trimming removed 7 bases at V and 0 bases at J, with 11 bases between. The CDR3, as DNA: TGTGCCAGCACCGGGACTCTTAGCACAGATACGCAGTATTTT. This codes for CASTGTLSTDTQYF.

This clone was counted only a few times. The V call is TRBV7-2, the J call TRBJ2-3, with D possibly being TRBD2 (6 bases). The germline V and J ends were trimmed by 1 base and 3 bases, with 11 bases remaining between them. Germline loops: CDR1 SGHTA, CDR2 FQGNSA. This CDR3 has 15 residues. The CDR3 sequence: CASSLGRGKTDTQYF. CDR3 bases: TGTGCCAGCAGCTTAGGGCGGGGTAAAACAGATACGCAGTATTTT.

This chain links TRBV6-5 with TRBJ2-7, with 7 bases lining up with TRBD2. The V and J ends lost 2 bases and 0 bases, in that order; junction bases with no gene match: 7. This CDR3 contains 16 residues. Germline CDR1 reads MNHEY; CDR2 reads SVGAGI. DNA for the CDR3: TGTGCCAGCAGTTACGTATACCAGCGGGACTCCTACGAGCAGTACTTC. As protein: CASSYVYQRDSYEQYF.

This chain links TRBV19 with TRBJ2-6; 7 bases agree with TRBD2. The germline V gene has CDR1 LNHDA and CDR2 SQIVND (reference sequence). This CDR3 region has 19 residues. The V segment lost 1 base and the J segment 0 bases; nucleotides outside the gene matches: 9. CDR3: CASSIGRTRSNSGANVLTF. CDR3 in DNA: TGTGCCAGTAGTATAGGCCGGACTAGGTCAAACTCTGGGGCCAACGTCCTGACTTTC.

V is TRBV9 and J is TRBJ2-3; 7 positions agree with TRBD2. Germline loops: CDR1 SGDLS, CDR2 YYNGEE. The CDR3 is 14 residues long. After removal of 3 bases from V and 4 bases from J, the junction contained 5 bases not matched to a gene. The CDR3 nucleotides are TGTGCCAGCAGCGCATGGACTAGTTCAGATACGCAGTATTTT. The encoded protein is CASSAWTSSDTQYF. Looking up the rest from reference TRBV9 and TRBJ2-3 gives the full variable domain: DSGVTQTPKHLITATGQRVTLRCSPRSGDLSVYWYQQSLDQGLQFLIQYYNGEERAKGNILERFSAQQFPDLHSELNLSSLELGDSALYFCASSAWTSSDTQYFGPGTRLTVL.

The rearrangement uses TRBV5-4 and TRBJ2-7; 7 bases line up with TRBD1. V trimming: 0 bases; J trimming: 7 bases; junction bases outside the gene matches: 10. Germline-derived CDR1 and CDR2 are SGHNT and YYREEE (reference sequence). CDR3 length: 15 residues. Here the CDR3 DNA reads TGTGCCAGCAGCTTGGTAAGGGGGCCAACTGAGGAGCAGTACTTC. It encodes CASSLVRGPTEEQYF.

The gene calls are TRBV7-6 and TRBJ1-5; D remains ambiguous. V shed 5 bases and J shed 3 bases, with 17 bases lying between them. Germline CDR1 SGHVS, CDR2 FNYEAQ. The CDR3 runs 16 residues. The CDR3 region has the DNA TGTGCCAGCAGCACCTCAGTCGGAGAAACCAATCAGCCCCAGCATTTT. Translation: CASSTSVGETNQPQHF. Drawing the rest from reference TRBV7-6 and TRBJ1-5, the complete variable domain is GAGVSQSPRYKVTKRGQDVALRCDPISGHVSLYWYRQALGQGPEFLTYFNYEAQQDKSGLPNDRFSAERPEGSISTLTIQRTEQRDSAMYRCASSTSVGETNQPQHFGDGTRLSIL.

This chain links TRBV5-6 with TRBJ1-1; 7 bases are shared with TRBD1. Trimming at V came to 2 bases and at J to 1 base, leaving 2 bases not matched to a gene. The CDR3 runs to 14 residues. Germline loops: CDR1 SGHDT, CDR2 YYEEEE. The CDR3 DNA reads TGTGCCAGCAGCTTATGGGACAGGAACACTGAAGCTTTCTTT. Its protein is CASSLWDRNTEAFF.

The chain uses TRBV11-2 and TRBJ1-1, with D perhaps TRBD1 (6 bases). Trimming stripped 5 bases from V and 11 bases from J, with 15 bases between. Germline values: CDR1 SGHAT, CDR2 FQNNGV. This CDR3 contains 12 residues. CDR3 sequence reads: CASSPSGVRAFF. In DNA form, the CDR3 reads TGTGCCAGCAGCCCCTCAGGGGTGCGGGCTTTCTTT. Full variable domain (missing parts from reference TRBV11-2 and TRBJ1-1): EAGVAQSPRYKIIEKRQSVAFWCNPISGHATLYWYQQILGQGPKLLIQFQNNGVVDDSQLPKDRFSAERLKGVDSTLKIQPAKLEDSAVYLCASSPSGVRAFFGQGTRLTVV.

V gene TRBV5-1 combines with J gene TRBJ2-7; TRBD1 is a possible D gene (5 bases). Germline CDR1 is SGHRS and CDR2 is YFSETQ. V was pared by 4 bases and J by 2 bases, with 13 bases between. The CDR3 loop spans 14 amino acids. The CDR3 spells CASSPRGRAYEQYF. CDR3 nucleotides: TGCGCCAGCAGCCCTAGGGGCCGCGCCTACGAGCAGTACTTC.

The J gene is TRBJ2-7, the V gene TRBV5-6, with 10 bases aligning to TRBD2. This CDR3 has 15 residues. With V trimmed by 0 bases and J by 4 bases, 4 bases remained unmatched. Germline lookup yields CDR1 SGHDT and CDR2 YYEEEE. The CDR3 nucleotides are TGTGCCAGCAGCTTGGGCCCAGCGGGGGGGTACGAGCAGTACTTC. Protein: CASSLGPAGGYEQYF.

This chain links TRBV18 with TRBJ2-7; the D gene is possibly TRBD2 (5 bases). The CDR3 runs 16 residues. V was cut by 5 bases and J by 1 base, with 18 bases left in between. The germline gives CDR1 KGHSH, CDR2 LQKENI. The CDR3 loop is CASSSLGVGPSYEQYF. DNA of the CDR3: TGTGCCAGCTCAAGTCTGGGAGTCGGGCCTTCCTACGAGCAGTACTTC.

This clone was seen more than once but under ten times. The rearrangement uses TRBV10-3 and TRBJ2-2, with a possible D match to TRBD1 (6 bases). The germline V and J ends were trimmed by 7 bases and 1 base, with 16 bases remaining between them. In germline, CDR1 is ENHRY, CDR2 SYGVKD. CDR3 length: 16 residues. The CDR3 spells CAINIQGHRNTGELFF. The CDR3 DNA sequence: TGTGCCATCAACATCCAGGGGCATCGGAACACCGGGGAGCTGTTTTTT.

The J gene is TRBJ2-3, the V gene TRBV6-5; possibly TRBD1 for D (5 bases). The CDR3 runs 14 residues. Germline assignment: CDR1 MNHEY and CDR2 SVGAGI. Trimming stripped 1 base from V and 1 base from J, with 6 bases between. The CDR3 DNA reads TGTGCCAGCAGTTACTTCAGGGGCACAGATACGCAGTATTTT. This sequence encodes CASSYFRGTDTQYF.